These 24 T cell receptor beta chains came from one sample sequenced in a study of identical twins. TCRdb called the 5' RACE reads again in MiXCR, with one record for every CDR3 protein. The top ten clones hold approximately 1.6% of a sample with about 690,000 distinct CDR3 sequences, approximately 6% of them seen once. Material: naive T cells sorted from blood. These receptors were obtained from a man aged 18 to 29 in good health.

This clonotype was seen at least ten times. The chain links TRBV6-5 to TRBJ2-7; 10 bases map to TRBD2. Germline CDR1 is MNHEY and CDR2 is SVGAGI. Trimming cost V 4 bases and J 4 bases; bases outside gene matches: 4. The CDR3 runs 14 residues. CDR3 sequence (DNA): TGTGCCAGCAGTTTGAGGACTAGCGGTTACGAGCAGTACTTC. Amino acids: CASSLRTSGYEQYF.

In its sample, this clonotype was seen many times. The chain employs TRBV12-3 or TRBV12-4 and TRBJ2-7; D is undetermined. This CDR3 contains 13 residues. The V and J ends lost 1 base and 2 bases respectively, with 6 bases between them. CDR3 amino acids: CASSLDRTYEQYV. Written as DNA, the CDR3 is TGTGCCAGCAGTTTAGACAGAACCTACGAGCAGTACGTC.

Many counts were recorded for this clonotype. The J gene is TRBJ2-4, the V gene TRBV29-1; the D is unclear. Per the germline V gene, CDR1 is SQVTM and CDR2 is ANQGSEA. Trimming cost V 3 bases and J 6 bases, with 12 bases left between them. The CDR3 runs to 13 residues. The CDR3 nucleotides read TGCAGCGTTGATCAGCCGGCCGGAAACATTCAGTACTTC. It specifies CSVDQPAGNIQYF. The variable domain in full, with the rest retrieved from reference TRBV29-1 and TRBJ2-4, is SAVISQKPSRDICQRGTSLTIQCQVDSQVTMMFWYRQQPGQSLTLIATANQGSEATYESGFVIDKFPISRPNLTFSTLTVSNMSPEDSSIYLCSVDQPAGNIQYFGAGTRLSVL.

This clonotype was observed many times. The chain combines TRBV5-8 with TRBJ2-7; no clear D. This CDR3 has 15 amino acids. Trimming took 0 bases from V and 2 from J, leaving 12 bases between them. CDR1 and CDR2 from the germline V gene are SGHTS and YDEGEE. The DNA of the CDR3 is TGTGCCAGCAGCTTGGCCAATTGGGGTACCTACGAGCAGTACTTC. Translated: CASSLANWGTYEQYF.

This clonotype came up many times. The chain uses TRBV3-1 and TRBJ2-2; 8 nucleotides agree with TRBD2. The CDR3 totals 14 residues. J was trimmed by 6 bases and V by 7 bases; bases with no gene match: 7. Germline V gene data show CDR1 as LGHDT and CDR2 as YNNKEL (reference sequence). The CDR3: CASTKAGDPGELFF. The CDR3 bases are TGTGCCAGCACAAAAGCGGGAGATCCCGGGGAGCTGTTTTTT.

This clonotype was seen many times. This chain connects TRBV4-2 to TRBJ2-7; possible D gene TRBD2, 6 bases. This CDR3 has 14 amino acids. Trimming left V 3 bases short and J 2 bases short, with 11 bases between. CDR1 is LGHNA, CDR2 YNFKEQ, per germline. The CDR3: CASSHPGLTYEQYV. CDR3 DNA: TGTGCCAGCAGCCACCCGGGACTCACCTACGAGCAGTACGTC.

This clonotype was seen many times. CDR3 sequence: CASSLDTTRDRGRQNYGYTF. The CDR3 DNA reads as TGTGCCAGCAGCTTGGATACCACCCGGGACAGGGGTCGTCAGAACTATGGCTACACCTTC. The chain is built from TRBV5-6 and TRBJ1-2, with 10 bases matching TRBD1. The trim removed 0 bases at V and 2 bases at J, leaving 16 bases unmatched. Germline loops: CDR1 SGHDT, CDR2 YYEEEE. The CDR3 runs to 20 residues.

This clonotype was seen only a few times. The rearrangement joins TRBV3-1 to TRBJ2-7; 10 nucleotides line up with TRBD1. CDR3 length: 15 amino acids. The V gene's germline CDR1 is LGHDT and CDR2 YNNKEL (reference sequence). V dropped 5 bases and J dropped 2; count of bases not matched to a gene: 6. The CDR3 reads CASSSDRGPTYEQYF. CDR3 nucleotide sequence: TGTGCCAGCAGCTCAGACAGGGGGCCAACCTACGAGCAGTACTTC.

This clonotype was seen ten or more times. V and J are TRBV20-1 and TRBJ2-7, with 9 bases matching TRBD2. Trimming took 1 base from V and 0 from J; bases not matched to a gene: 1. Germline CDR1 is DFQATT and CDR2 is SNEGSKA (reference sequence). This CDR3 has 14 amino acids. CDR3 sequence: CSARGLAVSYEQYF. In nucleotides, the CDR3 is TGCAGTGCTAGAGGACTAGCGGTCTCCTACGAGCAGTACTTC.

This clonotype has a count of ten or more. CDR3 amino acids: CSATGEGSGEQYV. DNA of the CDR3: TGCAGCGCAACCGGAGAGGGTAGCGGAGAGCAGTACGTC. This chain connects TRBV29-1 to TRBJ2-7; maybe TRBD2 (6 bases). Germline lookup yields CDR1 SQVTM and CDR2 ANQGSEA. This CDR3 contains 13 residues. With 7 bases removed from V and 7 bases from J, the gap between germline ends came to 20 bases.

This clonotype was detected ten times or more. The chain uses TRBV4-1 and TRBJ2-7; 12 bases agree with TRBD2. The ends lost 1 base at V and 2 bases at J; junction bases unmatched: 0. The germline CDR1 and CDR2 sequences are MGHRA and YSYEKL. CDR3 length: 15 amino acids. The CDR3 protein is CASSQGLAGAYEQYV. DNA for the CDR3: TGCGCCAGCAGCCAAGGACTAGCGGGAGCCTACGAGCAGTACGTC.

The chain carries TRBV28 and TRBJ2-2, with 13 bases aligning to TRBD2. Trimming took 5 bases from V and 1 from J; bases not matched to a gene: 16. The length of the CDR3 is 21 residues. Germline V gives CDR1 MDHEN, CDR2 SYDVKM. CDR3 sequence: CASSVTYGLAGVLRNTGELFF. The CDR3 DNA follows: TGTGCCAGCAGTGTAACTTACGGACTAGCGGGAGTATTACGGAACACCGGGGAGCTGTTTTTT.

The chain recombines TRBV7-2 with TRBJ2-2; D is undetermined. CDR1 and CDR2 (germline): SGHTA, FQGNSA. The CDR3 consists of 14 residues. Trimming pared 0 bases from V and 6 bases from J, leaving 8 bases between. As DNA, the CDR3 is TGTGCCAGCAGCTTAGCCAGAGGTTCCGGGGAGCTGTTTTTT. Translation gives CASSLARGSGELFF. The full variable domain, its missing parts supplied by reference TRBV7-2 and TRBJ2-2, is GAGVSQSPSNKVTEKGKDVELRCDPISGHTALYWYRQSLGQGLEFLIYFQGNSAPDKSGLPSDRFSAERTGGSVSTLTIQRTQQEDSAVYLCASSLARGSGELFFGEGSRLTVL.

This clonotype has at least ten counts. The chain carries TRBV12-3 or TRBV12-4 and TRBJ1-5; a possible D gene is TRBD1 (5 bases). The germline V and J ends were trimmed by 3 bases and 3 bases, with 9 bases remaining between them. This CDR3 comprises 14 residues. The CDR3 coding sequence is TGTGCCAGCAGTTTGCGGGGGAACAATCAGCCCCAGCATTTT. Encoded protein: CASSLRGNNQPQHF.

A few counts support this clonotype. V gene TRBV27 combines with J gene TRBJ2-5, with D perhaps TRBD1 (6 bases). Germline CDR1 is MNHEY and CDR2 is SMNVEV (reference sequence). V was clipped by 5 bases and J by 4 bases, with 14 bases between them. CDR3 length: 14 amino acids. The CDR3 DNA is TGTGCCAGCAGTCCAGGGGCCAGGCGAGAGACCCAGTACTTC. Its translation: CASSPGARRETQYF.

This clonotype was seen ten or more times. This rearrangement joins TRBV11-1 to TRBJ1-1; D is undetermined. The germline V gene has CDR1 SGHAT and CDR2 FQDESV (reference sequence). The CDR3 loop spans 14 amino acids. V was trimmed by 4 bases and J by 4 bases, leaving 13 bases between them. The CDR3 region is CASSSPGGSTEAFF. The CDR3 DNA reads TGTGCCAGCAGCTCCCCGGGAGGATCCACTGAAGCTTTCTTT.

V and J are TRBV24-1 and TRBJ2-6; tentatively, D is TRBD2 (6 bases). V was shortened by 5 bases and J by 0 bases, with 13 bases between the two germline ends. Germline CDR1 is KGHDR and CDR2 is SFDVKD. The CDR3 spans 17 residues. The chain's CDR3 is CATSAAGSPSGANVLTF. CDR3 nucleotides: TGTGCCACCAGTGCGGCGGGGAGCCCCTCTGGGGCCAACGTCCTGACTTTC.

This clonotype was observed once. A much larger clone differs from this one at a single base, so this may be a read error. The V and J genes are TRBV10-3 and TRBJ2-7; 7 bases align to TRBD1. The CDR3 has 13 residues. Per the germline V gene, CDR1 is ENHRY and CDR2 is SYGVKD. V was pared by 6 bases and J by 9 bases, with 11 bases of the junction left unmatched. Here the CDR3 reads CAIRERDREPQYV. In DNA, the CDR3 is TGTGCCATCAGAGAAAGAGACAGGGAACCGCAGTACGTC.

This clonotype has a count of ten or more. The CDR3 loop reads CASSSTLDTQYF. The CDR3 bases are TGTGCCAGCAGCTCGACCCTGGATACGCAGTATTTT. V usage is TRBV12-3 or TRBV12-4 and J usage is TRBJ2-3; no clear D. The CDR3 runs to 12 residues. Trimming removed 6 bases from V and 6 bases from J, with 10 bases in between.

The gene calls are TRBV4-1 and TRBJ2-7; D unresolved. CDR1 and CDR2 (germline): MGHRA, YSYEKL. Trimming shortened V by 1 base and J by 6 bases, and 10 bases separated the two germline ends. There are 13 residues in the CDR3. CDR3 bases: TGCGCCAGCAGCCAAGGGCTGCTGGGCGAGCAGTACGTC. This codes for CASSQGLLGEQYV.

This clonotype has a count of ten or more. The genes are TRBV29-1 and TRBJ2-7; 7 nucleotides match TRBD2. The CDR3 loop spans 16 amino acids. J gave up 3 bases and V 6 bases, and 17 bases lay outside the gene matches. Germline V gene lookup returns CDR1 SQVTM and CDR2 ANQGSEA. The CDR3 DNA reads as TGCAGCGTGAGAGGTGCTAGCGGTGCACCCGGCTACGAGCAGTACTTC. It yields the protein CSVRGASGAPGYEQYF.

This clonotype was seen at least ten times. Written as DNA, the CDR3 is TGTGCCAGCAGCCCGCGCGGGGCCTCCTACGAGCAGTACTTC. This encodes CASSPRGASYEQYF. The rearrangement uses TRBV28 and TRBJ2-7, with D tentatively TRBD2 (6 bases). Trimming removed 6 bases from V and 0 bases from J, with 12 bases in between. The CDR3 spans 14 residues. Germline assignment: CDR1 MDHEN and CDR2 SYDVKM.

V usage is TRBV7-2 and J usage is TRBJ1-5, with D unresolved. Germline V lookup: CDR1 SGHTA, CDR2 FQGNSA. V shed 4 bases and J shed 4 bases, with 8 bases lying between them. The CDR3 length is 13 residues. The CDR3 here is CASSSDGNQPQHF. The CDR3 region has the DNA TGTGCCAGCAGCTCGGACGGGAATCAGCCCCAGCATTTT.

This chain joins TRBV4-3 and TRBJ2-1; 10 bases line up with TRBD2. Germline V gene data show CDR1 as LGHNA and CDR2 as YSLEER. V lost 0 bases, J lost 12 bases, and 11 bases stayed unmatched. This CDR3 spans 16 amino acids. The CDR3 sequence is CASSQEALAGVQWQFF. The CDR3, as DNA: TGCGCCAGCAGCCAAGAGGCGCTAGCGGGAGTTCAGTGGCAGTTCTTC.